This T cell receptor beta chain was sequenced during a study of CD8 T cells in ankylosing spondylitis (dated by TCRdb to about 2017). As for the study more broadly: T cell receptor beta repertoires were profiled in healthy donors and ankylosing spondylitis patients so that disease-linked TCR variants could be found. In total, the full study cohort was made up of 85 to 140 healthy donors and roughly 27 ankylosing spondylitis patients. Peripheral blood was sampled, and synovial fluid was additionally collected from ankylosing spondylitis patients. On the study overall, not on this receptor specifically: The disease-linked clones had a CD8+ phenotype and were found at relatively low frequencies in peripheral blood. Some TCR beta motif variants had previously been reported in synovial fluid and blood of reactive arthritis patients, which suggested common disease-initiation mechanisms. According to the report, matched synovial fluid samples from ankylosing spondylitis patients were significantly enriched for the disease-linked clones. Blood from ankylosing spondylitis patients appeared to be characterized by a TCR beta motif made up of under ten highly homologous amino acid variants.

Instrument on record: Illumina HiSeq 2500. Quantitative 5'-RACE with molecular barcodes was the method used to prepare the TCR beta libraries. Per the source publication's procedure: A new computational method, built on a probabilistic model of VDJ rearrangement, was used to identify disease-linked TCR variants. Using fastp trimming at Q25 and MiXCR clonotype assembly, TCRdb reanalyzed the public sequencing data and kept in-frame beta chains. Each record represents a unique CDR3 protein, reported with the most common genes and DNA among its rows. TCRdb assigned the V and J calls; the authors' analysis was not used. Present in this sample are about 240,000 distinct CDR3 sequences, over 8.5% of which were seen just once. The ten top clones hold 6.8% of the sample. There are many counts of this clonotype. Its target antigen remains unknown. The sample holds no much larger clone one base away, and base qualities are not on file.

From V the trimming removes 5 bases and from J it removes 8 bases, while the gene matches leave 9 bases of the junction unaccounted for. From its cysteine to its phenylalanine, the CDR3 spans 16 amino acids. Only the CDR3 region is kept as DNA, spanning 48 bases read in frame from base 1. CDR1 and CDR2 are read off the germline V gene as MNHNS and SASEGT. The receptor comes from a male donor with ankylosing spondylitis or in good health (not recorded which). The chain uses TRBV6-1 and TRBJ2-1; TRBD2 lines up with 13 middle nucleotides. Material: blood, either unsorted or a sorted T cell fraction (not recorded which). The sequence in DNA is TGTGCCAGCAGTCTCGGACTAGCGGGAGTTCGACATGAGCAGTTCTTC. Protein translation: CASSLGLAGVRHEQFF.